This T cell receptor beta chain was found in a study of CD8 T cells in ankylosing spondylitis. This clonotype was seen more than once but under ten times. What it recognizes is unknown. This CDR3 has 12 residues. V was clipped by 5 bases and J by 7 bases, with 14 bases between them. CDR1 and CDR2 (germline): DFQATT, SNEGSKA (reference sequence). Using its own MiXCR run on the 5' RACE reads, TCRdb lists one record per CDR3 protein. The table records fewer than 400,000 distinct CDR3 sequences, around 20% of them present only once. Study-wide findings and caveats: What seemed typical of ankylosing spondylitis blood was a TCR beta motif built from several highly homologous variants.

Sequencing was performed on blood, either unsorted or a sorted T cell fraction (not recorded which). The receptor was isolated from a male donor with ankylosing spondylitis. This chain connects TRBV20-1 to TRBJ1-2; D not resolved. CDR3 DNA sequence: TGCAGTGCTGCCCTCGAGGTTGTTGGCTACACCTTC. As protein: CSAALEVVGYTF.